This passage covers 8 T cell receptor beta chains from one sample sequenced in a study of early T cells in non-severe SARS-CoV-2 infection. TCRdb re-called the 5' RACE reads with MiXCR, one entry per CDR3 protein. The data show roughly 88,000 distinct CDR3 sequences, 12% to 15% seen once. Sequenced material: whole blood. These receptors were collected from an adult who was a healthcare worker with PCR-confirmed SARS-CoV-2 infection or an uninfected control (not recorded which).

The chain combines TRBV20-1 with TRBJ1-1; D not resolved. Deletions cut 6 bases from V and 3 bases from J, with 17 bases between. The CDR3 length is 14 residues. In germline, CDR1 is DFQATT, CDR2 SNEGSKA (reference sequence). CDR3 region: CSAPIIRPDTEAFF. In nucleotides, the CDR3 is TGCAGTGCACCGATCATTCGGCCCGACACTGAAGCTTTCTTT.

This clonotype showed up just a few times. The chain is built from TRBV18 and TRBJ2-1; 12 nucleotides agree with TRBD1. J gave up 9 bases and V 4 bases, and 10 bases lay outside the gene matches. Germline assignment: CDR1 KGHSH and CDR2 LQKENI. There are 16 residues in the CDR3. CDR3: CASSRTRDRGLGEQFF. Here the CDR3 DNA reads TGTGCCAGCTCACGCACTCGGGACAGGGGGCTCGGTGAGCAGTTCTTC.

In this sample, this clonotype turned up many times. V gene TRBV5-5 combines with J gene TRBJ1-2; D may be TRBD1 (5 bases). Germline loops: CDR1 SGHKS, CDR2 YYEKEE (reference sequence). This CDR3 contains 15 residues. The V and J ends lost 0 bases and 4 bases respectively, with 13 bases between them. In DNA form, the CDR3 reads TGTGCCAGCAGCTTGGTTGGGGACCCCTCCTATGGCTACACCTTC. It is translated as CASSLVGDPSYGYTF.

The genes are TRBV12-3 or TRBV12-4 and TRBJ2-3; D is ambiguous. The CDR3 has 14 amino acids. V lost 6 bases, J lost 4 bases, and 14 bases lay in between. The CDR3 reads CASRNDMGSDTQYF. The CDR3 DNA reads TGTGCCAGCAGGAACGACATGGGCTCAGATACGCAGTATTTT.

This clonotype was recorded a few times. The rearrangement uses TRBV4-3 and TRBJ1-1; no definite D call. V lost 1 base and J lost 5, with 2 bases in between. Germline values: CDR1 LGHNA, CDR2 YSLEER. CDR3 size: 11 residues. CDR3: CASSQATEAFF. The CDR3, as DNA: TGCGCCAGCAGCCAAGCAACTGAAGCTTTCTTT.

V gene TRBV6-2 or TRBV6-3 combines with J gene TRBJ2-3; weak D call: TRBD2 (7 bases). With 4 bases removed from V and 4 bases from J, the gap between germline ends came to 18 bases. The CDR3 consists of 16 residues. CDR1 and CDR2 (germline): MNHEY, SVGEGT. The CDR3, as DNA: TGTGCCAGCAGTTTAGGGGGGGGGCCTGCCCCAGATACGCAGTATTTT. As protein: CASSLGGGPAPDTQYF.

Only a few counts were recorded for this clonotype. The chain's CDR3 is CASSVDSQSNEKLFF. In DNA form, the CDR3 reads TGTGCCAGCAGCGTAGATTCACAGTCCAATGAAAAACTGTTTTTT. The chain uses TRBV9 and TRBJ1-4; D unclear. From germline, CDR1 is SGDLS and CDR2 YYNGEE. The V end lost 0 bases, the J end lost 5 bases, and 11 bases lay between the germline ends. The CDR3 is made up of 15 amino acids. The full variable domain, rest sourced from reference TRBV9 and TRBJ1-4, is DSGVTQTPKHLITATGQRVTLRCSPRSGDLSVYWYQQSLDQGLQFLIQYYNGEERAKGNILERFSAQQFPDLHSELNLSSLELGDSALYFCASSVDSQSNEKLFFGSGTQLSVL.

The chain joins TRBV4-3 to TRBJ1-6; D is ambiguous. The CDR3 extends over 15 amino acids. V lost 1 base and J lost 8, with 12 bases in between. Germline CDR1 is LGHNA and CDR2 is YSLEER. This CDR3 reads CASSQVAGDDSPLHF. For the CDR3, the DNA is TGCGCCAGCAGCCAAGTAGCCGGGGATGATTCACCCCTCCACTTT.